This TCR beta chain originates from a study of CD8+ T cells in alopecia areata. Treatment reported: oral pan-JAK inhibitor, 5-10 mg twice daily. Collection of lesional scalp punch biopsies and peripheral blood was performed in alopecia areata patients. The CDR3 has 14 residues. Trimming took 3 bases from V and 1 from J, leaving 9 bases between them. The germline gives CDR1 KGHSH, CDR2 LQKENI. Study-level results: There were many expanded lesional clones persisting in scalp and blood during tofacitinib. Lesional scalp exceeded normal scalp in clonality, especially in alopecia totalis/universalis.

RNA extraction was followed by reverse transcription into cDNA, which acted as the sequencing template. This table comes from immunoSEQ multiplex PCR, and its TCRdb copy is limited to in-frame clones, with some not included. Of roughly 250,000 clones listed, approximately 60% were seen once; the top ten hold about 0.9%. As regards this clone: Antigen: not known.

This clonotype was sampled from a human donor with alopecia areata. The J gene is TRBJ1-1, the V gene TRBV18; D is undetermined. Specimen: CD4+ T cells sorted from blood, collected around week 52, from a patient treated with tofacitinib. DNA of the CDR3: TGTGCCAGCTCACCTATTGGACGGAACACTGAAGCTTTCTTT. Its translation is CASSPIGRNTEAFF.